Each of the 12 T cell receptor beta chains below was sequenced from the same sample in a study of human T cells and chemical hapten exposure. Time point given: patch test 1, 2 weeks after DPC sensitization. Treatment specified: therapeutic diphenylcyclopropenone sensitization with weekly scalp DPC. Each CDR3 protein gets one entry after TCRdb re-called the RACE reads with MiXCR. The data contain approximately 80,000 distinct CDR3 sequences, 7.5% to 9.5% of them singletons. The material sequenced was whole blood, taken in connection with sensitization to the hapten diphenylcyclopropenone (DPC). The receptors come from a woman younger than 45 with alopecia areata. Some clones in this sample may be carry-over from other donors' samples.

The chain joins TRBV19 to TRBJ1-1; D gene unclear. V was cut by 3 bases and J by 4 bases, with 12 bases left in between. This CDR3 contains 14 residues. Germline V gene sequence: CDR1 LNHDA, CDR2 SQIVND (reference sequence). For the CDR3, the DNA is TGTGCCAGTAGTATCATAGCAGGCGGCACTGAAGCTTTCTTT. This sequence encodes CASSIIAGGTEAFF.

This clonotype has ten or more counts. The chain combines TRBV11-1 with TRBJ2-4; TRBD1 is a possible D gene (6 bases). The CDR3 spans 16 residues. Trimming left V 1 base short and J 8 bases short, with 18 bases between. Per the germline V gene, CDR1 is SGHAT and CDR2 is FQDESV (reference sequence). CDR3 DNA: TGTGCCAGCAGCTTAGGGGACAAAACAGCCTGGGACATTCAGTACTTC. It specifies CASSLGDKTAWDIQYF. Full variable domain (outside the CDR3, taken from reference TRBV11-1 and TRBJ2-4): EAEVAQSPRYKITEKSQAVAFWCDPISGHATLYWYRQILGQGPELLVQFQDESVVDDSQLPKDRFSAERLKGVDSTLKIQPAELGDSAMYLCASSLGDKTAWDIQYFGAGTRLSVL.

In regard to this clonotype: A much larger clone sits a single nucleotide away, making a read error possible. The chain is built from TRBV10-3 and TRBJ2-1; D gene ambiguous. This CDR3 region has 13 residues. The germline V and J ends were trimmed by 5 bases and 5 bases, with 10 bases remaining between them. CDR1 ENHRY and CDR2 SYGVKD come from the germline V gene. CDR3 region: CAISSDGDNEQFF. CDR3 DNA sequence: TGTGCCATCAGTAGTGATGGAGACAATGAGCAGTTCTTC.

The sample holds many counts of this clonotype. The rearrangement links TRBV7-3 to TRBJ2-7; either TRBD1 or TRBD2 may fit D (6 bases each). The CDR3 extends over 16 amino acids. Germline V gives CDR1 SGHTA, CDR2 FQGTGA. V lost 0 bases and J lost 4, with 16 bases in between. CDR3 in amino acids: CASSLTGGQGGYEQYF. DNA of the CDR3: TGTGCCAGCAGCTTAACGGGGGGACAAGGGGGTTACGAGCAGTACTTC.

This clonotype was seen many times. The CDR3 loop is CASSPSGGETQYF. The CDR3 coding sequence is TGTGCCAGCAGCCCATCAGGGGGAGAGACCCAGTACTTC. The rearrangement uses TRBV3-1 and TRBJ2-5; 7 positions agree with TRBD1. The length of the CDR3 is 13 residues. The V and J ends lost 4 bases and 4 bases, in that order; junction bases with no gene match: 3. CDR1 LGHDT and CDR2 YNNKEL come from the germline V gene (reference sequence).

In its sample, this clonotype was seen many times. V is TRBV10-1 and J is TRBJ1-2; TRBD1 matches at 8 bases. Germline V gene sequence: CDR1 WNHNN, CDR2 SYGVQD (reference sequence). Unmatched junction bases numbered 13, after V lost 11 bases and J lost 11 bases. The CDR3 consists of 12 residues. The CDR3 loop is CALRRARGLYTF. CDR3 in DNA: TGCGCCCTCCGGAGGGCCAGGGGGCTTTACACCTTC.

This clonotype showed up many times. The chain carries TRBV5-1 and TRBJ2-7; either TRBD1 or TRBD2 may fit D (5 bases each). CDR1 SGHRS and CDR2 YFSETQ come from the germline V gene. This CDR3 contains 15 residues. Trimming cost V 4 bases and J 4 bases, with 18 bases left between them. DNA for the CDR3: TGCGCCAGCAGCAGTTCCGGGACGCGTTCTTACGAGCAGTACTTC. This translates into CASSSSGTRSYEQYF. The full variable domain, completed using reference TRBV5-1 and TRBJ2-7, is KAGVTQTPRYLIKTRGQQVTLSCSPISGHRSVSWYQQTPGQGLQFLFEYFSETQRNKGNFPGRFSGRQFSNSRSEMNVSTLELGDSALYLCASSSSGTRSYEQYFGPGTRLTVT.

The gene calls are TRBV2 and TRBJ2-1, with D uncertain. The germline gives CDR1 SNHLY, CDR2 FYNNEI. The CDR3 spans 15 residues. Deletions cut 5 bases from V and 9 bases from J, with 20 bases between. CDR3: CASSPLTPQNSEQFF. As DNA, the CDR3 is TGTGCCAGCAGTCCCCTCACCCCTCAGAACTCTGAGCAGTTCTTC.

V and J are TRBV5-1 and TRBJ2-3, with D perhaps TRBD1 (6 bases). V dropped 0 bases and J dropped 7 bases, with 12 bases sitting between them. Looked up from germline, CDR1 is SGHRS and CDR2 is YFSETQ. The CDR3 has 14 residues. The DNA for the CDR3 is TGCGCCAGCAGCTTGGTGACCAGGGGAAATACGCAGTATTTT. It encodes CASSLVTRGNTQYF. The full variable domain, rest sourced from reference TRBV5-1 and TRBJ2-3, is KAGVTQTPRYLIKTRGQQVTLSCSPISGHRSVSWYQQTPGQGLQFLFEYFSETQRNKGNFPGRFSGRQFSNSRSEMNVSTLELGDSALYLCASSLVTRGNTQYFGPGTRLTVL.

This clonotype was counted at least ten times. The chain couples TRBV29-1 to TRBJ1-5, with a weak D call TRBD1 (6 bases). Trimming removed 4 bases from V and 6 bases from J, with 13 bases in between. The CDR3 has 13 amino acids. Germline loops: CDR1 SQVTM, CDR2 ANQGSEA. The CDR3 sequence: CSVAGGSGQPQHF. CDR3 DNA sequence: TGCAGCGTTGCGGGGGGCTCGGGTCAGCCCCAGCATTTT.

This clonotype appeared a few times. V usage is TRBV18 and J usage is TRBJ2-1, with TRBD2 matching 15 bases. J gave up 2 bases and V 3 bases, and 5 bases lay outside the gene matches. This CDR3 contains 18 residues. Germline V gene data show CDR1 as KGHSH and CDR2 as LQKENI. The CDR3 spells CASSPSGTSGGTYNEQFF. The CDR3 region has the DNA TGTGCCAGCTCACCGTCGGGGACTAGCGGGGGGACCTACAATGAGCAGTTCTTC.

This clonotype was picked up a small number of times. J is TRBJ1-1 and V is TRBV29-1; D not certain. V was pared by 1 base and J by 4 bases, with 7 bases between. Germline V lookup: CDR1 SQVTM, CDR2 ANQGSEA. There are 12 residues in the CDR3. CDR3 DNA: TGCAGCGTTGAAGGTTGGGTCACTGAAGCTTTCTTT. Translation gives CSVEGWVTEAFF.